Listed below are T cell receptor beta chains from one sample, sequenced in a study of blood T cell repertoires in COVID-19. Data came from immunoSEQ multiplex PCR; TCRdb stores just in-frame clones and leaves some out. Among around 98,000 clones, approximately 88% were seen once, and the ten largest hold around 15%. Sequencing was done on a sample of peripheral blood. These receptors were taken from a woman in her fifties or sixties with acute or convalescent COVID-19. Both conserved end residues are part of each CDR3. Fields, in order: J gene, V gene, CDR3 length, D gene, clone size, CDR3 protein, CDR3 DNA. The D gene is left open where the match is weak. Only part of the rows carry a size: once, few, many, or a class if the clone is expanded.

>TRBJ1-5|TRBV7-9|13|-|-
CASSLDRDQPQHF
TGTGCCAGCAGCTTAGACAGGGATCAGCCCCAGCATTTT
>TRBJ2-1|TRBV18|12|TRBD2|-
CASSPRGGEQFF
TGTGCCAGCTCACCTCGGGGGGGTGAGCAGTTCTTC
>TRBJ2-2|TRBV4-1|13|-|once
CASSQDRAGELFF
TGCGCCAGCAGCCAAGATCGGGCCGGGGAGCTGTTTTTT
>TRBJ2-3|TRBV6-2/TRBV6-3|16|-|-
CASSYVVGVVEDTQYF
TGTGCCAGCAGTTACGTCGTCGGAGTTGTGGAAGATACGCAGTATTTT
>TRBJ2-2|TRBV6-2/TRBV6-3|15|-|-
CASSSRTVRPGELFF
TGTGCCAGCAGTTCGAGGACTGTAAGGCCCGGGGAGCTGTTTTTT
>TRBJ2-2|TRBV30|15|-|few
CAWSVNLMNTGELFF
TGTGCCTGGAGTGTTAACTTGATGAACACCGGGGAGCTGTTTTTT
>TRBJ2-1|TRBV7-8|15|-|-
CASSKSGTSYNEQFF
TGTGCCAGCAGCAAGTCCGGGACTTCCTACAATGAGCAGTTCTTC
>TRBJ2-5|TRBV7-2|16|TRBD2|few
CASSQASGGAWETQYF
TGTGCCAGCAGCCAAGCTAGCGGGGGGGCCTGGGAGACCCAGTACTTC
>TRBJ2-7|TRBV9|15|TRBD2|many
CASSVAGREGSEQYF
TGTGCCAGCAGCGTAGCTGGTCGGGAGGGGAGCGAGCAGTACTTC
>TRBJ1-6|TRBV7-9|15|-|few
CASSFSSSYNSPLHF
TGTGCCAGCAGCTTTTCTAGCTCCTATAATTCACCCCTCCACTTT
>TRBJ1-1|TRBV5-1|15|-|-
CASSSGTNPNTEAFF
TGCGCCAGCAGCAGTGGGACAAACCCAAACACTGAAGCTTTCTTT
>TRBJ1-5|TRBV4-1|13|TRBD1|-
CASGTERNQPQHF
TGCGCCAGCGGGACAGAGCGAAATCAGCCCCAGCATTTT
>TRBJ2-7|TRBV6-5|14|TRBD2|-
CASLGLAGGGEQYF
TGTGCCAGCCTTGGCCTAGCGGGGGGAGGTGAGCAGTACTTC
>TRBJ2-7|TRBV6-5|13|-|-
CASSRSGAYEQYF
TGTGCCAGCTCAAGGTCGGGGGCCTACGAGCAGTACTTC
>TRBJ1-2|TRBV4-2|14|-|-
CASSHPDRKEGYTF
TGTGCCAGCAGCCATCCCGACAGGAAAGAGGGCTACACCTTC
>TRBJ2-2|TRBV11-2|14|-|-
CASSTTRATGELFF
TGTGCCAGCAGCACAACGAGGGCCACCGGGGAGCTGTTTTTT
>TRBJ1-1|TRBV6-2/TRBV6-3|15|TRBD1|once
CASSLKGQLNTEAFF
TGTGCCAGCAGTCTAAAGGGACAGTTGAACACTGAAGCTTTCTTT
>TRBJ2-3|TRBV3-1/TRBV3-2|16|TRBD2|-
CASSPLAGGPTDTQYF
TGTGCCAGCAGCCCCCTAGCGGGGGGACCCACAGATACGCAGTATTTT
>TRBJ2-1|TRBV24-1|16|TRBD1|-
CATSDSRDRVRNEQFF
TGTGCCACCAGTGATTCCCGGGACAGGGTACGGAATGAGCAGTTCTTC
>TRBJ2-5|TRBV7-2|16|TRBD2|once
CASSFFPAGGQETQYF
TGTGCCAGCAGCTTCTTTCCAGCGGGGGGCCAAGAGACCCAGTACTTC
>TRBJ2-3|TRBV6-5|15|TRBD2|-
CASSYSGGPGDTQYF
TGTGCCAGCAGTTATAGCGGGGGGCCCGGGGATACGCAGTATTTT
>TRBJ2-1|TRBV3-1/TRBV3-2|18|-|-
CASSRKVRSIPPYNEQFF
TGTGCCAGCAGCCGAAAGGTGCGGTCGATCCCCCCCTACAATGAGCAGTTCTTC
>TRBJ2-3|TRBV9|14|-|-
CASSVRSTGDTQYF
TGTGCCAGCAGCGTTCGATCCACAGGCGATACGCAGTATTTT
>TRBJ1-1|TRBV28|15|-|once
CASSQGSQGGTEAFF
TGTGCCAGCAGTCAAGGATCTCAGGGTGGTACTGAAGCTTTCTTT
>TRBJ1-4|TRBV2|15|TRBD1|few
CASSLLGTDVPKLFF
TGTGCCAGCAGTTTGCTAGGGACAGACGTCCCCAAACTGTTTTTT
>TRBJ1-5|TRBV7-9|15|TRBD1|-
CASSLGDREGQPQHF
TGTGCCAGCAGCTTAGGGGACAGGGAAGGTCAGCCCCAGCATTTT
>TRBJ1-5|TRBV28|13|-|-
CATVGGLNQPQHF
TGTGCCACCGTGGGGGGGCTCAATCAGCCCCAGCATTTT
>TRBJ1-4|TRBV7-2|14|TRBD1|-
CASSYGTVNEKLFF
TGTGCCAGCAGCTATGGGACAGTGAATGAAAAACTGTTTTTT
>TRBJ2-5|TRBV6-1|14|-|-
CASSEYGGRETQYF
TGTGCCAGCAGTGAATACGGGGGAAGGGAGACCCAGTACTTC
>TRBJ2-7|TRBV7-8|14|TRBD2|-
CASSFSGVQSEQYF
TGTGCCAGCAGCTTTAGCGGGGTCCAGAGCGAGCAGTACTTC
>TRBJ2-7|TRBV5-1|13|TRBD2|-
CASGTSGAYEQYF
TGCGCCAGCGGGACTAGCGGGGCCTACGAGCAGTACTTC
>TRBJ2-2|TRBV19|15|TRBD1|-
CASSRTGGITGELFF
TGTGCCAGTAGCCGCACAGGGGGCATCACCGGGGAGCTGTTTTTT
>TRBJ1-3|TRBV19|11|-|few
CASRSGNTIYF
TGTGCCAGTAGGTCGGGAAACACCATATATTTT
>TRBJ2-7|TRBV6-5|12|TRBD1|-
CASSRTGGGQYF
TGTGCCAGCAGCCGGACAGGGGGCGGGCAGTACTTC
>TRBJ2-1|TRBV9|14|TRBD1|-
CASSVGGTVNEQFF
TGTGCCAGCAGCGTAGGTGGGACAGTCAATGAGCAGTTCTTC
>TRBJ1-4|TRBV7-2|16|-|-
CASSLGGTSTNEKLFF
TGTGCCAGCAGCTTAGGCGGGACCTCAACTAATGAAAAACTGTTTTTT
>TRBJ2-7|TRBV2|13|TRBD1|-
CATTTGVIYEQYF
TGTGCCACTACGACAGGGGTCATCTACGAGCAGTACTTC
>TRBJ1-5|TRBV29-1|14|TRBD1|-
CSARQGESNQPQHF
TGCAGCGCAAGACAGGGTGAGAGCAATCAGCCCCAGCATTTT
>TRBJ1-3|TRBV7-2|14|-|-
CASRGTNERNTIYF
TGTGCCAGCAGAGGGACAAACGAGCGAAACACCATATATTTT
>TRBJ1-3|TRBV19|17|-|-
CASSIFVGSVSGNTIYF
TGTGCCAGTAGTATATTCGTGGGGAGCGTCTCTGGAAACACCATATATTTT
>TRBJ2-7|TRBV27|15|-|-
CASSSRQVGHYEQYF
TGTGCCAGCAGTTCCCGACAGGTAGGCCACTACGAGCAGTACTTC
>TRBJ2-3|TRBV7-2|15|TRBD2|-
CASSLKAGNTDTQYF
TGTGCCAGCAGCTTAAAAGCGGGGAACACAGATACGCAGTATTTT